A single sample is the source of the 29 T cell receptor beta chains below, sequenced in a study of blood T cell repertoires in COVID-19. This table comes from immunoSEQ multiplex PCR, and its TCRdb copy is limited to in-frame clones, with some not included. The data contain roughly 160,000 clones, over 70% of them singletons. The sample comprised PBMCs or T cells enriched from blood (not recorded which). The receptor set was obtained from an older woman who had recovered from COVID-19.

The chain couples TRBV27 to TRBJ1-1, with D unclear. This CDR3 contains 14 residues. Between the trimmed V and J ends, which lost 3 bases and 2 bases, there was a span of 10 bases. CDR1 and CDR2 from the germline V gene are MNHEY and SMNVEV (reference sequence). The CDR3 loop reads CASSLRGLNTEAFF. CDR3 nucleotide sequence: TGTGCCAGCAGTTTGAGAGGGCTTAACACTGAAGCTTTCTTT.

The chain uses TRBV7-9 and TRBJ2-1, with TRBD1 matching over 9 bases. Trimming at V came to 4 bases and at J to 5 bases, leaving 12 bases not matched to a gene. CDR3 length equals 17 residues. Germline V gene lookup returns CDR1 SEHNR and CDR2 FQNEAQ (reference sequence). The CDR3: CASSSGSWDRVNNEQFF. CDR3 nucleotides: TGTGCCAGCAGCTCGGGGAGTTGGGACAGGGTCAACAATGAGCAGTTCTTC.

The chain is built from TRBV30 and TRBJ2-1; D gene ambiguous. Germline values: CDR1 GTSNPN, CDR2 SVGIG (reference sequence). V was clipped by 0 bases and J by 6 bases, with 3 bases between them. The CDR3 totals 11 residues. In DNA form, the CDR3 reads TGTGCCTGGAGTGTGGCCAATGAGCAGTTCTTC. Protein: CAWSVANEQFF.

This clone was seen once. This sequence joins TRBV6-6 and TRBJ1-5; 7 bases line up with TRBD1. The V segment lost 6 bases and the J segment 5 bases; nucleotides outside the gene matches: 7. Germline V gene data show CDR1 as MNHNY and CDR2 as SVGAGI (reference sequence). The CDR3 consists of 14 residues. The CDR3: CASRNRDSYQPQHF. The CDR3 coding sequence is TGTGCCAGCAGGAACCGGGACAGTTATCAGCCCCAGCATTTT.

The V and J genes are TRBV7-9 and TRBJ2-5, with D maybe TRBD2 (6 bases). Deletions cut 2 bases from V and 4 bases from J, with 14 bases between. The CDR3 totals 15 residues. Per the germline V gene, CDR1 is SEHNR and CDR2 is FQNEAQ (reference sequence). The CDR3 bases are TGTGCCAGCAGCTTACACTTCGGGGGTATAGAGACCCAGTACTTC. This gives the protein CASSLHFGGIETQYF. The entire variable domain, with the rest obtained from reference TRBV7-9 and TRBJ2-5, is as follows: DTGVSQNPRHKITKRGQNVTFRCDPISEHNRLYWYRQTLGQGPEFLTYFQNEAQLEKSRLLSDRFSAERPKGSFSTLEIQRTEQGDSAMYLCASSLHFGGIETQYFGPGTRLLVL.

V and J are TRBV3-1 (or the pseudogene TRBV3-2) and TRBJ2-2; 10 nucleotides match TRBD2. V dropped 5 bases and J dropped 5; count of bases not matched to a gene: 8. Per the germline V gene, CDR1 is LGHDT and CDR2 is YNNKEL (reference sequence). The CDR3 is made up of 16 amino acids. CDR3 sequence (DNA): TGTGCCAGCAGCGACCTAGCGGGGGCTGGTACCGGGGAGCTGTTTTTT. It codes for CASSDLAGAGTGELFF.

The chain joins TRBV10-1 to TRBJ1-2; 8 positions match TRBD1. The CDR3 runs 15 residues. The J segment lost 8 bases and the V segment lost 6 bases, leaving 14 bases of the junction unmatched. Germline V gene data show CDR1 as WNHNN and CDR2 as SYGVQD (reference sequence). The CDR3 spells CASRDTRDRSAGYTF. The DNA for the CDR3 is TGCGCCAGCAGAGACACGCGGGACAGGTCCGCCGGCTACACCTTC.

The count of this clone is one. Other nucleotide sequences from this sample produce the same CDR3. The CDR3 loop is CASSSTGQETQYF. The CDR3 region has the DNA TGCGCCAGCAGCTCGACTGGACAAGAGACCCAGTACTTC. The chain recombines TRBV5-1 with TRBJ2-5; no clear D. The CDR3 is made up of 13 amino acids. V lost 3 bases and J 2 bases, leaving 8 bases between the germline ends. Germline CDR1 and CDR2: SGHRS and YFSETQ. The entire variable domain, with the rest obtained from reference TRBV5-1 and TRBJ2-5, is as follows: KAGVTQTPRYLIKTRGQQVTLSCSPISGHRSVSWYQQTPGQGLQFLFEYFSETQRNKGNFPGRFSGRQFSNSRSEMNVSTLELGDSALYLCASSSTGQETQYFGPGTRLLVL.

This chain links TRBV5-4 with TRBJ2-7; tentative D call: TRBD1 (6 bases). With 1 base removed from V and 4 bases from J, the gap between germline ends came to 15 bases. Germline CDR1 SGHNT, CDR2 YYREEE (reference sequence). The CDR3 is 15 amino acids. The CDR3 loop is CASSLYGQRRYEQYF. CDR3 nucleotide sequence: TGTGCCAGCAGCTTGTACGGACAGAGAAGATACGAGCAGTACTTC.

The V call is TRBV18, the J call TRBJ1-2; TRBD1 matches 12 bases. Germline assignment: CDR1 KGHSH and CDR2 LQKENI. Losses at the gene ends were 3 bases for V and 4 bases for J; bases not matched to a gene: 3. The CDR3 is 15 residues long. CDR3 nucleotide sequence: TGTGCCAGCTCACCCGGGACAGGGGGCCTCTATGGCTACACCTTC. Residues: CASSPGTGGLYGYTF.

The chain combines TRBV20-1 with TRBJ2-1, with 8 bases aligning to TRBD2. CDR1 and CDR2 from the germline V gene are DFQATT and SNEGSKA (reference sequence). There are 14 residues in the CDR3. V dropped 3 bases and J dropped 7; count of bases not matched to a gene: 8. The CDR3 DNA reads TGCAGTGCTAGTGGGGCGGGAGGAAATAATGAGCAGTTCTTC. Its protein is CSASGAGGNNEQFF.

The V call is TRBV7-2, the J call TRBJ2-7, with 8 bases lining up with TRBD1. V lost 6 bases and J lost 6; bases outside the gene matches: 13. Germline CDR1 is SGHTA and CDR2 is FQGNSA. There are 15 residues in the CDR3. The CDR3 region is CASSRSGGAWFEQYF. The CDR3 DNA sequence: TGTGCCAGCAGTCGATCAGGGGGCGCCTGGTTCGAGCAGTACTTC.

The V and J genes are TRBV5-5 and TRBJ1-1; 8 bases line up with TRBD1. The V segment lost 3 bases and the J segment 3 bases; nucleotides outside the gene matches: 4. The CDR3 is 14 amino acids. Germline V CDR1 and CDR2: SGHKS, YYEKEE (reference sequence). CDR3 DNA: TGTGCCAGCAGCTGGGGGACAGGATACACTGAAGCTTTCTTT. Residues: CASSWGTGYTEAFF.

For the CDR3, the DNA is TGTGCCAGCAGCGTAGTAAGCCCTCGGAGGAGGGGGCTGTATCAGCCCCAGCATTTT. Amino acid sequence: CASSVVSPRRRGLYQPQHF. The chain has TRBV9 and TRBJ1-5; 7 positions match TRBD1. V shed 0 bases, J shed 5 bases, and the junction held 17 bases outside the gene matches. The CDR3 length is 19 residues. The germline gives CDR1 SGDLS, CDR2 YYNGEE.

The V call is TRBV7-6, the J call TRBJ2-2; no clear D. Germline lookup yields CDR1 SGHVS and CDR2 FNYEAQ. The V end lost 3 bases, the J end lost 6 bases, and 5 bases lay between the germline ends. CDR3 length: 12 residues. The CDR3 loop is CASSLAAGELFF. CDR3 sequence (DNA): TGTGCCAGCAGCTTGGCGGCCGGGGAGCTGTTTTTT.

This chain uses TRBV7-9 with TRBJ1-2, with 8 bases matching TRBD1. The germline V gene has CDR1 SEHNR and CDR2 FQNEAQ (reference sequence). The CDR3 length is 14 residues. V was clipped by 7 bases and J by 4 bases; unmatched bases: 8. The chain's CDR3 is CASTPIQGVYGYTF. CDR3 nucleotides: TGTGCCAGCACCCCGATACAGGGGGTCTATGGCTACACCTTC.

V and J are TRBV29-1 and TRBJ1-2; unclear D gene. This CDR3 region has 13 residues. CDR1 is SQVTM and CDR2 is ANQGSEA in the germline V gene. With 3 bases removed from V and 8 bases from J, the gap between germline ends came to 16 bases. The CDR3 protein is CSVETLRGLGYTF. The CDR3 DNA is TGCAGCGTTGAGACGTTGAGAGGTTTGGGCTACACCTTC.

The chain uses TRBV21-1 and TRBJ2-5; the table's TRBD1 call for D was not verified on the DNA. TRBV21-1 is tagged as a pseudogene. This CDR3 comprises 16 residues. CDR3 sequence (DNA): TGTGCCAGCAGCAAAAGGGGACAGGGGGTTTACGAGACCCAGTACTTC. Protein: CASSKRGQGVYETQYF.

The gene calls are TRBV30 and TRBJ2-5; TRBD2 aligns across 8 bases. Germline CDR1 is GTSNPN and CDR2 is SVGIG (reference sequence). With 1 base clipped from V and 2 bases from J, the junction kept 3 bases outside the gene matches. The CDR3 has 14 amino acids. This CDR3 is CAWSAGGPQETQYF. The CDR3 DNA reads TGTGCCTGGAGTGCGGGAGGGCCTCAAGAGACCCAGTACTTC. The full variable domain, rest sourced from reference TRBV30 and TRBJ2-5, is SQTIHQWPATLVQPVGSPLSLECTVEGTSNPNLYWYRQAAGRGLQLLFYSVGIGQISSEVPQNLSASRPQDRQFILSSKKLLLSDSGFYLCAWSAGGPQETQYFGPGTRLLVL.

This clone was recorded a few times. V gene TRBV5-1 combines with J gene TRBJ1-1; tentative D call: TRBD1 (5 bases). Germline loops: CDR1 SGHRS, CDR2 YFSETQ. The CDR3 extends over 13 amino acids. Trimming stripped 2 bases from V and 4 bases from J, with 9 bases between. The CDR3 DNA is TGCGCCAGCAGCTTTGACAGTTTCACTGAAGCTTTCTTT. Its protein is CASSFDSFTEAFF.

The genes are TRBV24-1 and TRBJ1-4, with 7 nucleotides matching TRBD1. J gave up 4 bases and V 12 bases, and 10 bases lay outside the gene matches. The CDR3 totals 14 residues. The germline CDR1 and CDR2 sequences are KGHDR and SFDVKD. This chain's CDR3 is CAPARQGGNEKLFF. The CDR3 DNA reads as TGTGCCCCCGCCCGACAGGGCGGTAATGAAAAACTGTTTTTT.

This CDR3 reads CASSRQGALGTEAFF. In nucleotides, the CDR3 is TGTGCCAGCAGTCGACAGGGGGCTTTGGGGACTGAAGCTTTCTTT. V gene TRBV6-5 combines with J gene TRBJ1-1; 10 bases align to TRBD1. The ends lost 5 bases at V and 5 bases at J; junction bases unmatched: 8. The V gene's germline CDR1 is MNHEY and CDR2 SVGAGI. The CDR3 has 15 residues.

This sequence joins TRBV11-2 and TRBJ1-1, with unresolved D. Germline V lookup: CDR1 SGHAT, CDR2 FQNNGV. V lost 5 bases and J lost 1, with 17 bases in between. This CDR3 spans 16 amino acids. The CDR3 coding sequence is TGTGCCAGCAGCCTACCTCCCTGGGGAGAGAACACTGAAGCTTTCTTT. It encodes CASSLPPWGENTEAFF.

This clone showed up just a few times. The chain links TRBV12-2 to TRBJ2-4; the table's D call, TRBD2, has no DNA check behind it. TRBV12-2 constitutes a pseudogene. This CDR3 contains 13 residues. The CDR3 region is CASGRDTKNIQYF. In DNA, the CDR3 is TGTGCAAGTGGGAGGGACACAAAAAACATTCAGTACTTC.

The chain joins TRBV5-1 to TRBJ2-5; tentatively, D is TRBD2 (6 bases). The CDR3 loop spans 14 amino acids. V gave up 7 bases and J gave up 5 bases, with 18 bases separating them. Germline V gene lookup returns CDR1 SGHRS and CDR2 YFSETQ. The CDR3 coding sequence is TGCGCCAGCGGGCACGGGACTCCCGGGGAGACCCAGTACTTC. Translation: CASGHGTPGETQYF.

This rearrangement joins TRBV19 to TRBJ1-2; 11 nucleotides align to TRBD1. The germline V gene has CDR1 LNHDA and CDR2 SQIVND (reference sequence). The CDR3 runs 13 residues. V was pared by 6 bases and J by 4 bases, with 1 base of the junction left unmatched. CDR3 nucleotide sequence: TGTGCCAGTAGAGGACAGGGGGCCTATGGCTACACCTTC. Translated, it gives CASRGQGAYGYTF.

J is TRBJ2-6 and V is TRBV29-1, with D perhaps TRBD1 (6 bases). V was pared by 6 bases and J by 1 base, with 10 bases between. This CDR3 contains 14 residues. CDR1 and CDR2 (germline): SQVTM, ANQGSEA. The CDR3, as DNA: TGCAGCGTAACACAGGGATCTGGGGCCAACGTCCTGACTTTC. Its translation: CSVTQGSGANVLTF.

This clone has only a few counts. The V gene is TRBV7-2, the J gene TRBJ2-7; TRBD1 is a possible D gene (5 bases). V was pared by 8 bases and J by 0 bases, with 11 bases between. From germline, CDR1 is SGHTA and CDR2 FQGNSA. This CDR3 has 13 residues. This CDR3 is CASSEQDSYEQYF. The CDR3 nucleotides read TGTGCCAGCTCAGAACAGGACTCCTACGAGCAGTACTTC. Full variable domain (missing parts from reference TRBV7-2 and TRBJ2-7): GAGVSQSPSNKVTEKGKDVELRCDPISGHTALYWYRQSLGQGLEFLIYFQGNSAPDKSGLPSDRFSAERTGGSVSTLTIQRTQQEDSAVYLCASSEQDSYEQYFGPGTRLTVT.

This chain's CDR3 is CSASPSGSVNTEAFF. The CDR3 bases are TGCAGTGCTAGTCCCTCCGGTAGCGTGAACACTGAAGCTTTCTTT. The rearrangement uses TRBV20-1 and TRBJ1-1; the D is unclear. With 3 bases removed from V and 0 bases from J, the gap between germline ends came to 14 bases. The CDR3 consists of 15 residues. Germline loops: CDR1 DFQATT, CDR2 SNEGSKA (reference sequence).